Each of the 4 T cell receptor beta chains below was sequenced from the same sample in a study of cytotoxic CD8 clonotypes in ibrutinib-treated CLL. The method was immunoSEQ multiplex PCR; TCRdb's version includes in-frame clones alone and lacks a portion of them. Among roughly 300,000 clones listed, approximately 79% were seen once. This specimen was PBMCs, taken at disease progression, from a patient treated with ibrutinib. All receptors come from a human donor with chronic lymphocytic leukemia.

V is TRBV7-5 and J is TRBJ2-7. TRBV7-5 is tagged as a pseudogene. The CDR3 has 15 amino acids. The CDR3 loop is CVRSSGPRPSYEQYF. CDR3 DNA: TGTGTCAGAAGCTCCGGGCCTAGACCGAGCTACGAGCAGTACTTC.

This clone was seen only once. The rearrangement links TRBV27 to TRBJ2-1; 10 nucleotides agree with TRBD2. Germline trimming cut 3 bases from V and 0 bases from J; bases unmatched to any gene: 5. The CDR3 length is 17 residues. Germline CDR1 is MNHEY and CDR2 is SMNVEV (reference sequence). The CDR3 protein is CASSLRLAGASYNEQFF. The CDR3 nucleotides are TGTGCCAGCAGTTTGCGGCTAGCGGGAGCCTCCTACAATGAGCAGTTCTTC.

The chain is built from TRBV5-4 and TRBJ2-5; no firm D call. Trimming took 0 bases from V and 3 from J, leaving 9 bases between them. The CDR3 spans 14 residues. Germline V gene data show CDR1 as SGHNT and CDR2 as YYREEE (reference sequence). The CDR3 nucleotides read TGTGCCAGCAGCTTGGGGGTCGGCGAAGAGACCCAGTACTTC. Amino acid sequence: CASSLGVGEETQYF.

This clone appeared a few times. The V call is TRBV7-9, the J call TRBJ1-2, with 8 positions matching TRBD1. In germline, CDR1 is SEHNR, CDR2 FQNEAQ (reference sequence). The CDR3 covers 16 residues. V shed 4 bases, J shed 8 bases, and the junction held 15 bases outside the gene matches. In DNA, the CDR3 is TGTGCCAGCAGCTCCGTCACCCCTCAGGGGGCAGGGGGCTACACCTTC. Translated, it gives CASSSVTPQGAGGYTF.